This TCR beta chain is drawn from a study of long-term antiretroviral therapy in people with HIV. Broader study findings: At every time point, clones expanded before ART dominated the repertoire. ART adherence, viral resistance and therapy changes went undocumented.

V gave up 3 bases and J gave up 6 bases, with 14 bases separating them. The germline V gene has CDR1 SGHAT and CDR2 FQNNGV. CDR3 length equals 14 residues. In regard to this clone: What it binds is unknown.

This was the immunoSEQ v3.0 assay at survey level. The data were produced by immunoSEQ multiplex PCR, yet TCRdb's version contains in-frame clones alone and is incomplete. The sample carries under 45,000 clones, approximately 87% recorded once. The sequence derives from a woman aged 45-65 years with HIV. The sample consisted of unsorted PBMCs, taken 1.2 years after starting antiretroviral therapy. V is TRBV11-2 and J is TRBJ1-2; TRBD1 might be the D (5 bases). Written as DNA, the CDR3 is TGTGCCAGCAGCTTCCGGACACCCCTGAATGGCTACACCTTC. Its translation: CASSFRTPLNGYTF. The variable domain in full, completed from reference TRBV11-2 and TRBJ1-2, reads EAGVAQSPRYKIIEKRQSVAFWCNPISGHATLYWYQQILGQGPKLLIQFQNNGVVDDSQLPKDRFSAERLKGVDSTLKIQPAKLEDSAVYLCASSFRTPLNGYTFGSGTRLTVV.